A few counts support the clone carrying this TCR beta chain. These data originate in a study of cytotoxic CD8 clonotypes in ibrutinib-treated CLL. Only in-frame clones appear in the TCRdb table, and some are missing; sequencing was by immunoSEQ multiplex PCR. The sample has just over 200,000 clones; around 75% are singletons. Germline V gene sequence: CDR1 GTSNPN, CDR2 SVGIG (reference sequence). The CDR3 runs 15 residues. V lost 4 bases, J lost 10 bases, and 25 bases lay in between. This sample comprised PBMCs, obtained after 12 months of ibrutinib treatment. This sequence joins TRBV30 and TRBJ1-1, with D perhaps matching TRBD1 (5 bases). This receptor was obtained from a human donor with chronic lymphocytic leukemia. In DNA, the CDR3 is TGTGCCTGGACCCAACAACCGGGACTCGGATTTCTAGCTTTCTTT. It encodes CAWTQQPGLGFLAFF.